Listed below are T cell receptor beta chains from one sample, sequenced in a study of CD8+ T cells in alopecia areata. Generated by immunoSEQ multiplex PCR, the TCRdb table keeps only in-frame clones and is missing some. The repertoire includes a few hundred thousand clones, more than 45% of them detected once, and 1.6% sits in the top ten. Sequenced material: CD4+ T cells sorted from blood, taken at week 4, from a patient treated with tofacitinib. The receptors derive from a human donor with alopecia areata. Both conserved end residues are part of each CDR3. A D gene is named only where the DNA matches it firmly. Only part of the rows carry a size: once, few, many, or a class if the clone is expanded.

size	D	V	J	CDR3	DNA
-	-	TRBV2	TRBJ1-1	CASSVSPPGGAFF	TGTGCCAGCAGTGTTTCCCCACCGGGGGGAGCTTTCTTT
once	-	TRBV11-2	TRBJ1-6	CASSLLGSPLHF	TGTGCCAGCAGCTTATTGGGTTCACCCCTCCACTTT
-	TRBD2	TRBV27	TRBJ2-3	CASSLRWTSYDTQYF	TGTGCCAGCAGTTTAAGGTGGACTAGTTACGATACGCAGTATTTT
few	TRBD1	TRBV7-2	TRBJ2-1	CASSLRTGSYNEQFF	TGTGCCAGCAGCCTAAGGACAGGGTCCTACAATGAGCAGTTCTTC
-	-	TRBV7-2	TRBJ1-1	CASSKQPWNTEAFF	TGTGCCAGCAGCAAACAGCCTTGGAACACTGAAGCTTTCTTT
once	-	TRBV9	TRBJ1-6	CASSPEASEYNSPLHF	TGTGCCAGCAGCCCAGAGGCGTCAGAATATAATTCACCCCTCCACTTT
-	TRBD1	TRBV30	TRBJ1-5	CACSGQGNQPQHF	TGTGCCTGTTCGGGACAGGGCAATCAGCCCCAGCATTTT
-	-	TRBV15	TRBJ2-4	CATSSAWAEGPKNIQYF	TGTGCCACCAGCAGTGCCTGGGCAGAGGGGCCCAAAAACATTCAGTACTTC
few	TRBD1	TRBV7-2	TRBJ1-2	CASSRDREGYGYTF	TGTGCCAGCAGCCGGGACAGGGAAGGCTATGGCTACACCTTC
-	TRBD1	TRBV28	TRBJ1-1	CASTQGQTTEAFF	TGTGCCAGCACCCAGGGACAGACCACTGAAGCTTTCTTT
-	-	TRBV29-1	TRBJ1-2	CSTGTNYGYTF	TGCAGTACGGGGACCAACTATGGCTACACCTTC
-	TRBD2	TRBV25-1	TRBJ2-3	CASETSGGADTQYF	TGTGCCAGCGAGACTAGCGGGGGGGCAGATACGCAGTATTTT
few	-	TRBV10-1	TRBJ2-1	CASSPTGYEQFF	TGCGCCAGCAGTCCTACAGGGTATGAGCAGTTCTTC
-	-	TRBV25-1	TRBJ2-7	CASSESVVDRREQYF	TGTGCCAGCAGTGAGTCCGTCGTCGACCGCAGGGAGCAGTACTTC
few	-	TRBV21-1	TRBJ1-2	CASSKMGPGPNYGYTF	TGTGCCAGCAGCAAAATGGGGCCGGGGCCTAACTATGGCTACACCTTC
-	-	TRBV6-5	TRBJ1-2	CASSYSDITNYGYTF	TGTGCCAGCAGTTATTCTGACATCACTAACTATGGCTACACCTTC
many	TRBD1	TRBV18	TRBJ1-6	CASSPPNRGDSPLHF	TGTGCCAGCTCACCACCGAACAGGGGGGACTCACCCCTCCACTTT
-	-	TRBV7-9	TRBJ2-7	CASSPPGSFYEQYF	TGTGCCAGCAGCCCACCCGGGAGCTTCTACGAGCAGTACTTC
-	-	TRBV7-8	TRBJ2-3	CASSFRVEDTQYF	TGTGCCAGCAGCTTTAGGGTCGAAGATACGCAGTATTTT
few	-	TRBV19	TRBJ1-5	CASCAGSRVKPQHF	TGTGCCAGTTGCGCAGGGTCACGGGTGAAGCCCCAGCATTTT
once	-	TRBV5-6	TRBJ1-2	CASSLSVNGGYTF	TGTGCCAGCAGCTTGAGCGTTAACGGTGGCTACACCTTC
few	-	TRBV5-6	TRBJ1-1	CASALEAGTEAFF	TGTGCCAGCGCCTTGGAAGCAGGGACTGAAGCTTTCTTT
once	-	TRBV20-1	TRBJ2-1	CSARRNEQFF	TGCAGTGCTAGAAGGAATGAGCAGTTCTTC
-	-	TRBV15	TRBJ1-1	CATSSRRENTEAFF	TGTGCCACCAGCAGCCGGCGGGAGAACACTGAAGCTTTCTTT
-	-	TRBV29-1	TRBJ1-2	CSVDRGLGGSPYGYTF	TGCAGCGTTGACCGCGGCCTGGGGGGCAGCCCCTATGGCTACACCTTC
-	-	TRBV18	TRBJ2-4	CASSPPTMTNYKNIQYF	TGTGCCAGCTCACCACCAACTATGACTAACTACAAAAACATTCAGTACTTC
-	-	TRBV2	TRBJ2-3	CARGLSTDTQYF	TGTGCCAGAGGTCTTTCCACAGATACGCAGTATTTT
-	TRBD2	TRBV5-1	TRBJ2-3	CASSWGLAGGPTDTQYF	TGCGCCAGCAGCTGGGGACTAGCGGGGGGGCCGACAGATACGCAGTATTTT
few	TRBD2	TRBV29-1	TRBJ2-5	CSAQQRGKETQYF	TGCAGCGCGCAACAGCGGGGTAAAGAGACCCAGTACTTC
-	TRBD2	TRBV9	TRBJ2-5	CASSATPGREMGETQYF	TGTGCCAGCAGCGCCACTCCCGGGCGGGAGATGGGAGAGACCCAGTACTTC
-	-	TRBV2	TRBJ1-2	CACRQVPNYGYTF	TGTGCCTGCAGACAGGTTCCTAACTATGGCTACACCTTC
-	TRBD1	TRBV5-1	TRBJ1-4	CASSLEPTGATNEKLFF	TGCGCCAGCAGCCTCGAACCGACAGGGGCAACTAATGAAAAACTGTTTTTT
-	TRBD1	TRBV6-4	TRBJ1-6	CASSGGQGNSPLHF	TGTGCCAGCAGCGGGGGACAGGGGAATTCACCCCTCCACTTT
few	-	TRBV29-1	TRBJ2-6	CSVEVSGANVLTF	TGCAGCGTTGAGGTATCTGGGGCCAACGTCCTGACTTTC
-	-	TRBV29-1	TRBJ1-1	CSVENTGGTEAFF	TGCAGCGTTGAAAACACCGGGGGGACTGAAGCTTTCTTT
-	-	TRBV10-3	TRBJ1-6	CAISESGAEPLHF	TGTGCCATCAGTGAGTCGGGGGCTGAACCCCTCCACTTT
few	-	TRBV4-3	TRBJ2-7	CASSHRQALGEQYF	TGCGCCAGCAGCCACCGACAAGCTTTGGGGGAGCAGTACTTC
few	-	TRBV7-8	TRBJ2-2	CASSLGGQGLTGELFF	TGTGCCAGCAGCTTAGGGGGCCAGGGGCTAACCGGGGAGCTGTTTTTT
-	-	TRBV6-1	TRBJ1-1	CASSPGEGTTEAFF	TGTGCCAGCAGTCCAGGGGAGGGTACCACTGAAGCTTTCTTT
-	-	TRBV9	TRBJ2-5	CASSRRSGLRHEETQYF	TGTGCCAGCAGCCGAAGATCAGGGCTTCGACACGAAGAGACCCAGTACTTC
few	-	TRBV7-9	TRBJ2-6	CASSFSGANVLTF	TGTGCCAGCAGCTTCTCTGGGGCCAACGTCCTGACTTTC
-	-	TRBV27	TRBJ2-2	CASSLQGTGELFF	TGTGCCAGCAGTTTACAGGGTACCGGGGAGCTGTTTTTT